This T cell receptor (beta chain) is drawn from a study of vaccination and CD4 T cells after COVID-19. As regards this clonotype: As yet, its antigen is unknown.

Treatment meaning: approximately nine-day PBMC culture with coronavirus spike peptide pools or control peptides (ViraFEST assay). V was pared by 4 bases and J by 3 bases, with 9 bases between. The CDR3 totals 14 residues. The germline CDR1 and CDR2 sequences are SGHVS and FQNEAQ. Sequence data for DNA of cultured CD4+ T cells were generated by the Oncomine TCR Beta short-read assay. Via MiXCR, TCRdb re-called the PCR reads, giving one row per CDR3 protein. Here the sample spans tens of thousands of distinct CDR3 sequences, about 60% being singletons. The TCR was taken from a human donor who had recovered from COVID-19. The chain is built from TRBV7-8 and TRBJ1-4; TRBD1 might be the D (6 bases). Input material: CD4+ T cells from blood, cultured in vitro. CDR3 bases: TGTGCCAGCAGCTCGGACAGACCTAATGAAAAACTGTTTTTT. Its protein is CASSSDRPNEKLFF.